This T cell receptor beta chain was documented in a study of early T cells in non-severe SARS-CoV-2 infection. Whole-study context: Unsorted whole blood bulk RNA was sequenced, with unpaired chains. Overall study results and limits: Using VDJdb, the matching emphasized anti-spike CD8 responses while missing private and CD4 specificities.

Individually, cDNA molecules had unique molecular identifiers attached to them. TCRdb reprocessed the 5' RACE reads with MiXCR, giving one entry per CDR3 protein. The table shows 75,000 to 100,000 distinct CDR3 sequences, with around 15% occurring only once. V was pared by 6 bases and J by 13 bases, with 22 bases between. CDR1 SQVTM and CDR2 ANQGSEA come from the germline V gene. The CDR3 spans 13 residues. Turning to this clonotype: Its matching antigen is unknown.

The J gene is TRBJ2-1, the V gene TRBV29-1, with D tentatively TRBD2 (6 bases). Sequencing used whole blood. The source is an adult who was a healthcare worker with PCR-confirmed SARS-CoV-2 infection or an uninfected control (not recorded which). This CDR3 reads CSVISPGPGGQFF. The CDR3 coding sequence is TGCAGCGTCATATCCCCGGGTCCCGGGGGACAGTTCTTC.